The source of this T cell receptor beta chain is a study of cytomegalovirus exposure and HLA in healthy donors. Trimming removed 0 bases from V and 5 bases from J; junction bases left unmatched: 5. The length of the CDR3 is 15 residues. The germline V gene has CDR1 SGHRS and CDR2 YFSETQ. Broader study findings: No immune exposure information besides CMV serostatus was available. Published work reported that the classifier diagnosed cytomegalovirus status with high specificity and sensitivity. V- and J-gene trimming in TCR beta was tied to a missense DCLRE1C variant by an analysis performed later.

PCR used 60 Vbeta primers and 13 Jbeta primers. Repertoires were generated with immunoSEQ multiplex PCR, while TCRdb's copy carries only in-frame clones and drops some. The top ten hold under 2% of the sample, which has some 180,000 clones, around three quarters seen once. With regard to this clone: Its antigen remains unidentified.

The specimen sequenced was PBMCs. The clonotype comes from a woman aged 30 to 39 in good health and CMV-seronegative. The rearrangement joins TRBV5-1 to TRBJ2-5; 9 bases are a match to TRBD2. CDR3 DNA sequence: TGCGCCAGCAGCTTGGTTGGCGGGGGGGCGGAGACCCAGTACTTC. Protein: CASSLVGGGAETQYF.